The T cell receptor beta chain under discussion was sequenced for a study of T-cell memory formation after mild COVID-19. Study information: Clusters of TCRs were largely donor specific. Study results and limitations: Largely, contracting CD4+ clones fell within CM and EM, and contracting CD8+ clones within EMRA.

Germline V gives CDR1 DFQATT, CDR2 SNEGSKA (reference sequence). The length of the CDR3 is 14 residues. V lost 5 bases, J lost 5 bases, and 9 bases stayed unmatched. Constant-segment primers served in 5'RACE that generated TCR alpha and TCR beta cDNA libraries bearing sample barcodes and UMIs. TCRdb used MiXCR to reprocess the 5' RACE reads, holding one entry per CDR3 protein. The sample lists some 490,000 distinct CDR3 sequences; roughly 18% were seen once. Comment on this clonotype: As yet, its antigen is unknown.

V and J are TRBV20-1 and TRBJ2-7; TRBD2 matches at 10 bases. The TCR originated in an adult woman who had mild COVID-19 (a few samples of this study predate the infection). Cell type and time point are not known. The sample consisted of PBMCs or a T cell subset sorted from them (not recorded which). The CDR3 loop is CSAPPSGSRDEQYF. The CDR3 nucleotides are TGCAGTGCTCCGCCTAGCGGGAGTAGGGACGAGCAGTACTTC.